Shown below are 19 T cell receptor beta chains from a single sample sequenced in a study of T cells in Graves' hyperthyroidism and ophthalmopathy. Amplified TCR beta CDR3 regions derived from RNA transcripts. The TCR CDR3 was amplified in a first-round RT-PCR using the HTBI primer set. TCRdb redid the calling of the multiplex PCR reads with MiXCR, one entry per CDR3 protein. The data hold around 300,000 distinct CDR3 sequences, with roughly 14% observed a single time. The sample taken for sequencing was blood. Receptors were obtained from a woman younger than 45 with Graves' hyperthyroidism that later progressed to Graves' ophthalmopathy.

The chain employs TRBV27 and TRBJ2-7; 12 bases fit TRBD2. Germline assignment: CDR1 MNHEY and CDR2 SMNVEV (reference sequence). V lost 4 bases to trimming and J lost 4 bases; unmatched junction nucleotides: 2. This CDR3 has 14 amino acids. The CDR3 DNA is TGTGCCAGCAGTTGGGGGACTAGCGGGTACGAGCAGTACTTC. Its protein is CASSWGTSGYEQYF.

To note about this clonotype: A read error may explain this, as a much larger clone is one base away. This chain uses TRBV2 with TRBJ2-2, with unresolved D. CDR3 length equals 14 residues. V was pared by 4 bases and J by 4 bases, with 10 bases between. CDR1 SNHLY and CDR2 FYNNEI come from the germline V gene. This CDR3 reads CASSGGLVTGELFF. CDR3 sequence (DNA): TGTGCCAGCAGTGGAGGTTTAGTCACCGGGGAGCTGTTTTTT.

This clonotype was observed many times. The chain employs TRBV7-3 and TRBJ2-1; possibly TRBD2 for D (6 bases). V lost 3 bases and J 0 bases, leaving 12 bases between the germline ends. The CDR3 totals 16 residues. Germline assignment: CDR1 SGHTA and CDR2 FQGTGA. The CDR3 loop is CASSFGGAFSYNEQFF. CDR3 in DNA: TGTGCCAGCAGCTTTGGCGGGGCTTTCTCCTACAATGAGCAGTTCTTC.

This clonotype was counted between two and nine times. A read error may be the cause here, since a much bigger clone is one base away. This chain links TRBV11-1 with TRBJ2-3, with 10 bases lining up with TRBD2. The CDR3 spans 15 residues. CDR1 and CDR2 (germline): SGHAT, FQDESV (reference sequence). The CDR3 sequence: CGSSLLTSGTDTQYF. In DNA, the CDR3 is TGTGGCAGCAGCTTGTTGACTAGCGGGACAGATACGCAGTATTTT.

The chain carries TRBV3-1 and TRBJ2-2; D might be TRBD2 (5 bases). This CDR3 has 13 amino acids. Germline CDR1 and CDR2: LGHDT and YNNKEL (reference sequence). The V gene lost 4 bases and the J gene lost 6 bases, with 9 bases spanning the gap. This chain's CDR3 is CASSRTPPGELFF. CDR3 nucleotides: TGTGCCAGCAGCCGGACTCCACCCGGGGAGCTGTTTTTT.

This rearrangement joins TRBV2 to TRBJ1-2, with D unresolved. Germline lookup yields CDR1 SNHLY and CDR2 FYNNEI. There are 11 residues in the CDR3. V was trimmed by 1 base and J by 6 bases, leaving 3 bases between them. CDR3 residues: CASSEEHGYTF. As DNA, the CDR3 is TGTGCCAGCAGTGAAGAACATGGCTACACCTTC.

This clonotype has at least ten counts. The genes are TRBV7-3 and TRBJ2-1; 8 bases line up with TRBD2. Trimming at V came to 1 base and at J to 5 bases, leaving 13 bases not matched to a gene. The CDR3 length is 18 residues. Germline V lookup: CDR1 SGHTA, CDR2 FQGTGA. The CDR3 DNA reads as TGTGCCAGCAGCTTAAACCCCCGTGGGGCGGGAGGCAACAATGAGCAGTTCTTC. Translated: CASSLNPRGAGGNNEQFF.

Concerning this clonotype itself: This may stem from a read error, because a much larger clone lies one nucleotide away. Because it lacks the conserved phenylalanine or tryptophan at the end, this CDR3 is likely a read error. This chain links TRBV6-1 with TRBJ2-3; the match to TRBD1 covers 8 bases. Germline assignment: CDR1 MNHNS and CDR2 SASEGT. The length of the CDR3 is 13 residues. V lost 6 bases, J lost 4 bases, and 3 bases stayed unmatched. The CDR3 loop is CASRDRVPDTQYS. CDR3 coding DNA: TGTGCCAGCAGGGACAGGGTACCAGATACGCAGTATTCT.

This clonotype showed up many times. The chain employs TRBV4-1 and TRBJ2-1, with 14 bases fitting TRBD2. V was clipped by 5 bases and J by 0 bases; unmatched bases: 9. Germline V lookup: CDR1 MGHRA, CDR2 YSYEKL. There are 19 residues in the CDR3. CDR3 bases: TGCGCCAGCAGCTCGGGACTAGCGGGAGTTCGCAGCTCCTACAATGAGCAGTTCTTC. Translated, it gives CASSSGLAGVRSSYNEQFF.

The chain couples TRBV19 to TRBJ1-1, with D perhaps matching TRBD1 (5 bases). The CDR3 is 17 amino acids. V lost 2 bases to trimming and J lost 0 bases, with 16 bases between them. Germline V lookup: CDR1 LNHDA, CDR2 SQIVND (reference sequence). CDR3 sequence reads: CASSIWGRSRLNTEAFF. In DNA form, the CDR3 reads TGTGCCAGTAGTATATGGGGGAGGAGTCGGCTGAACACTGAAGCTTTCTTT.

This clonotype was detected many times. CDR3 region: CASSLGQSLVEQYF. As DNA, the CDR3 is TGTGCCAGCAGCTTGGGACAATCCCTCGTCGAGCAGTACTTC. The rearrangement uses TRBV7-2 and TRBJ2-7; a weak D match, TRBD1 (6 bases). CDR1 and CDR2 (germline): SGHTA, FQGNSA. Trimming cost V 3 bases and J 6 bases, with 15 bases left between them. The CDR3 spans 14 residues.

The CDR3 nucleotides are TGTGCCAGCAGCTTAAATCCCTTGGGTCAGGGATTCACCGGGGAGCTGTTTTTT. It is translated as CASSLNPLGQGFTGELFF. The chain employs TRBV11-3 and TRBJ2-2; D might be TRBD1 (5 bases). The CDR3 loop spans 18 amino acids. CDR1 SGHNT and CDR2 YENEEA come from the germline V gene. The V gene lost 2 bases and the J gene lost 4 bases, with 20 bases spanning the gap.

At least ten counts were recorded for this clonotype. V gene TRBV11-2 combines with J gene TRBJ2-5; TRBD1 matches 10 bases. Germline assignment: CDR1 SGHAT and CDR2 FQNNGV. This CDR3 has 17 amino acids. Unmatched junction bases numbered 9, after V lost 5 bases and J lost 0 bases. The DNA of the CDR3 is TGTGCCAGCAGCGCGACAGGACAGGGGGTGTACCAAGAGACCCAGTACTTC. Translating gives CASSATGQGVYQETQYF.

The V gene is TRBV6-1, the J gene TRBJ2-7; TRBD2 aligns across 12 bases. CDR3 size: 16 residues. Germline trimming cut 4 bases from V and 5 bases from J; bases unmatched to any gene: 9. From germline, CDR1 is MNHNS and CDR2 SASEGT. For the CDR3, the DNA is TGTGCCAGCAGTGGGACTAGCGGGGACAGGCTCCACGAGCAGTACTTC. It is translated as CASSGTSGDRLHEQYF.

This clonotype came up many times. V and J are TRBV6-1 and TRBJ2-2; 8 bases are shared with TRBD2. The junction had 6 bases not matched to a gene; V was cut back by 5 bases and J by 4 bases. Germline assignment: CDR1 MNHNS and CDR2 SASEGT. The CDR3 sequence is 15 residues long. The CDR3 loop reads CASSRTSFGTGELFF. The CDR3 DNA sequence: TGTGCCAGCAGTAGGACTAGCTTCGGCACCGGGGAGCTGTTTTTT.

In its sample, this clonotype was seen many times. This chain links TRBV6-2 or TRBV6-3 with TRBJ1-1; D ambiguous. The CDR3 is 13 amino acids. The V gene's germline CDR1 is MNHEY and CDR2 SVGEGT. V dropped 8 bases and J dropped 5 bases, with 15 bases sitting between them. The CDR3 protein is CASGGSGKTEAFF. Written as DNA, the CDR3 is TGTGCCAGCGGCGGGTCAGGCAAAACTGAAGCTTTCTTT.

In its sample, this clonotype was seen many times. This sequence joins TRBV20-1 and TRBJ1-2, with 10 positions matching TRBD1. The J segment lost 3 bases and the V segment lost 6 bases, leaving 7 bases of the junction unmatched. Germline V CDR1 and CDR2: DFQATT, SNEGSKA (reference sequence). This CDR3 contains 14 residues. The CDR3: CSALGTGDHYGYTF. CDR3 nucleotide sequence: TGCAGTGCGCTAGGGACAGGGGACCACTATGGCTACACCTTC.

This clonotype was seen repeatedly, ten times or more. The chain has TRBV15 and TRBJ2-7, with TRBD1 as a possible D gene (5 bases). This CDR3 has 13 residues. CDR1 and CDR2 from the germline V gene are LNHNV and YYDKDF (reference sequence). Trimming removed 0 bases from V and 6 bases from J, with 9 bases in between. The CDR3 DNA reads TGTGCCACCAGCAGAGAATCAGGGCGCGAGCAGTACTTC. The encoded protein is CATSRESGREQYF.

The chain recombines TRBV5-1 with TRBJ2-1; 10 bases fit TRBD1. Germline V gene data show CDR1 as SGHRS and CDR2 as YFSETQ. The CDR3 runs 15 residues. V lost 3 bases, J lost 8 bases, and 8 bases stayed unmatched. The CDR3 DNA reads TGCGCCAGCAGCTCACCGGGACAGGGGTTCTATGAGCAGTTCTTC. This sequence encodes CASSSPGQGFYEQFF.